This TCR beta chain was documented in a study of T cell responses to AZD1222 COVID-19 vaccine. Broader study findings: The reported proportion of spike-specific TCRs targeting unmutated variant regions was nearly half. Clonal diversity was possibly underestimated, and the donors were mostly white British, with more females. Following two doses of AZD1222, Spike-specific TCR breadth and depth rose.

Profiling relied on immunoSEQ multiplex PCR, and the TCRdb table lists in-frame clones only, not all of them. The sample records tens of thousands of clones, 80% to 85% being singletons. As regards this clone: Antigen unknown.

Germline V CDR1 and CDR2: LNHNV, YYDKDF (reference sequence). Trimming at V came to 0 bases and at J to 2 bases, leaving 7 bases not matched to a gene. This CDR3 is built from 16 residues. The sequence was obtained from an adult who received the AZD1222 COVID-19 vaccine. Sequencing used peripheral blood, obtained 28 days after the second AZD1222 dose. V gene TRBV15 combines with J gene TRBJ2-7; 7 positions agree with TRBD2. The CDR3 DNA is TGTGCCACCAGCAGAGATTCGACTAGCACGACCTACGAGCAGTACTTC. Its protein is CATSRDSTSTTYEQYF.